The sample holds many counts of the clone carrying this T cell receptor (beta chain). The TCRbeta library incorporated unique molecular identifiers. TCRdb fed the PCR reads into MiXCR, producing one record per CDR3 protein. The sample lists 210,000 or so distinct CDR3 sequences, approximately 9% occurring once. The data were obtained in a study of T-cell reconstitution after alpha-beta-depleted transplantation in children. The CDR3 sequence is 15 residues long. Germline CDR1 reads SQVTM; CDR2 reads ANQGSEA. V was clipped by 5 bases and J by 5 bases; unmatched bases: 10. The TCR was taken from a human donor who donated a stem cell graft to a child with acute lymphoblastic leukemia. The rearrangement links TRBV29-1 to TRBJ2-7, with 12 positions matching TRBD1. Sequencing was performed on PBMCs from the stem cell graft donor, taken from the stem cell graft. The CDR3 bases are TGCAGCGTTTCTAACCGGGACAGGGGGCTCGACGAGCAGTACTTC. It specifies CSVSNRDRGLDEQYF.